The entry below describes one T cell receptor beta chain. Those enrolled, adults aged roughly 18 to 90 years, came from about two dozen US areas. This entry comes from a study of blood T cell repertoires in COVID-19. Method: immunoSEQ multiplex PCR; TCRdb's copy keeps in-frame clones and lacks some. Of 400,000 to 500,000 clones detected, roughly 90% appear once; the ten largest clones hold approximately 1.8%. Germline V gives CDR1 MNHNY, CDR2 SVGAGI (reference sequence). The ends lost 6 bases at V and 2 bases at J; junction bases unmatched: 6. The CDR3 spans 15 residues. Sequencing used PBMCs or T cells enriched from blood (not recorded which). This clonotype was sampled from a woman aged 40 to 50 who had recovered from COVID-19. The J gene is TRBJ2-1, the V gene TRBV6-6, with 8 bases matching TRBD2. The CDR3 nucleotides are TGTGCCAGCAGCTTAGCGGGATTGACCTACAATGAGCAGTTCTTC. This gives the protein CASSLAGLTYNEQFF.